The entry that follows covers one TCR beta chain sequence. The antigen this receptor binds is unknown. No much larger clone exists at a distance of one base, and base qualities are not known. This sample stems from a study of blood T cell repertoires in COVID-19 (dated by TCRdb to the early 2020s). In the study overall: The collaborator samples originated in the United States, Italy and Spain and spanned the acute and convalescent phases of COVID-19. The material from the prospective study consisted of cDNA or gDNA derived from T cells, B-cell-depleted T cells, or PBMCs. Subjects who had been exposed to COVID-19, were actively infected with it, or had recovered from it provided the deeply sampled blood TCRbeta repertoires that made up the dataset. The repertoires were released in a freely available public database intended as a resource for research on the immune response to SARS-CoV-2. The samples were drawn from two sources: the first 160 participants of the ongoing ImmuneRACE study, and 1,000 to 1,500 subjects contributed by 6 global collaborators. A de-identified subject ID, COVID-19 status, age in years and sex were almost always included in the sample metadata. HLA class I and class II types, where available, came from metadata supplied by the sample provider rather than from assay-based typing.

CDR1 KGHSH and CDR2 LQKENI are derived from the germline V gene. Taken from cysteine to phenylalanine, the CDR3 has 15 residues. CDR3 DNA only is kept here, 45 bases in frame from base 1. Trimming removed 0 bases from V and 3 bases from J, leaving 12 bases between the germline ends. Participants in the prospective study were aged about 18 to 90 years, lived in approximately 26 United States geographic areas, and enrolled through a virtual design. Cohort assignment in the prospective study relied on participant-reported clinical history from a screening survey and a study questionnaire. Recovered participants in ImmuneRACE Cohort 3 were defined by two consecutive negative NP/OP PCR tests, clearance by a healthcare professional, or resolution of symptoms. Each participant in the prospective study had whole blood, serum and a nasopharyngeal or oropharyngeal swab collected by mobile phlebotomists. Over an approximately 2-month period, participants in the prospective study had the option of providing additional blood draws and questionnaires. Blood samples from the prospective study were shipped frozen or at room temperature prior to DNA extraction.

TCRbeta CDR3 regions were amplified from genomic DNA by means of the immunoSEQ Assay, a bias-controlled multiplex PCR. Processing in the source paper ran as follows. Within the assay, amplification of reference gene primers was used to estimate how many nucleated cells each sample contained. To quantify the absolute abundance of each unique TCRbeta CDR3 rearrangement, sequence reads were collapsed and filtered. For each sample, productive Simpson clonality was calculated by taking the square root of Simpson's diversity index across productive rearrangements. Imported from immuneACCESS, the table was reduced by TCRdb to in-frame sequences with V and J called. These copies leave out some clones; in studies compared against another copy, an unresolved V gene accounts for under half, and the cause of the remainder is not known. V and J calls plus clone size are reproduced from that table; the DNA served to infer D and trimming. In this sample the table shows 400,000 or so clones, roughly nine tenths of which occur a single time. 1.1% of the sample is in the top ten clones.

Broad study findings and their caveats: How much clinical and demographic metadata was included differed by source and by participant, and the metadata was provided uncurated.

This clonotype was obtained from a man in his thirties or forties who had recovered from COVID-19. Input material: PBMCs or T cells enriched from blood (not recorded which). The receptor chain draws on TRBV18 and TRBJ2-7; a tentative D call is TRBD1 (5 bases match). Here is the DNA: TGTGCCAGCTCACCACCAAATCAGGGAAACTACGAGCAGTACTTC. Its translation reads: CASSPPNQGNYEQYF.